The clone carrying this T cell receptor beta chain was observed at least ten times. Its matching antigen is unknown. Per germline, CDR1 SGHRS and CDR2 YFSETQ. This CDR3 contains 15 residues. J was trimmed by 8 bases and V by 0 bases; bases with no gene match: 6. From roughly 0.4 ug of RNA, a library with molecular barcoded alpha/delta and beta/gamma adaptors was made. Via MiXCR, TCRdb re-called the reads, giving one row per CDR3 protein. The profile shows some 80,000 distinct CDR3 sequences, approximately 13% of them singletons. The record originates from a study of read filtering for tumor transcriptome and immune sequencing. Overall study context: By R-ISS, stages I, II and III held 8, 16 and 7 patients. DNase treatment preceded whole-transcriptome library preparation.

Study-wide results and caveats: Dropping single-read clonotypes raised IR-seq and RNA-seq shared-clonotype correlation. RNA-seq captured clonotypes less deeply and reliably than IR-seq.

The receptor was derived from a donor at least 40 years old with multiple myeloma. Sequenced sample: a population of CD138-negative cells sorted from bone marrow. The chain is built from TRBV5-1 and TRBJ2-1; 9 bases are a match to TRBD2. The CDR3 coding sequence is TGCGCCAGCAGCTTGGGCGGGAGGGCCGGGGATGAGCAGTTCTTC. Protein sequence: CASSLGGRAGDEQFF. Looking up the rest from reference TRBV5-1 and TRBJ2-1 gives the full variable domain: KAGVTQTPRYLIKTRGQQVTLSCSPISGHRSVSWYQQTPGQGLQFLFEYFSETQRNKGNFPGRFSGRQFSNSRSEMNVSTLELGDSALYLCASSLGGRAGDEQFFGPGTRLTVL.